This TCR beta chain was recorded in a study of beta chain features in type 1 diabetes. General observations from the study: Among patients with Type 1 diabetes, TCRB CDR3s were moderately but significantly shorter in every one of the four CD4+ subsets.

About this clone itself: Its antigen is as yet unknown.

The study reverse transcribed the entire isolated RNA, so it sequenced expressed TCRB transcripts. TCRdb's table, derived via immunoSEQ multiplex PCR, lists solely in-frame clones and lacks some. Among a few hundred thousand clones listed, under 13% were seen once. The CDR3 spans 13 residues. The V gene lost 4 bases and the J gene lost 4 bases, with 11 bases spanning the gap. Looked up from germline, CDR1 is SGHRS and CDR2 is YFSETQ. Sequencing used naive CD4+ T cells from blood. The V call is TRBV5-1, the J call TRBJ2-5, with D maybe TRBD1 (5 bases). The sequence came from a man aged 30 to 45 with type 1 diabetes. CDR3 DNA: TGCGCCAGCAGCCAAGGGGCCGGAGAGACCCAGTACTTC. This sequence encodes CASSQGAGETQYF.